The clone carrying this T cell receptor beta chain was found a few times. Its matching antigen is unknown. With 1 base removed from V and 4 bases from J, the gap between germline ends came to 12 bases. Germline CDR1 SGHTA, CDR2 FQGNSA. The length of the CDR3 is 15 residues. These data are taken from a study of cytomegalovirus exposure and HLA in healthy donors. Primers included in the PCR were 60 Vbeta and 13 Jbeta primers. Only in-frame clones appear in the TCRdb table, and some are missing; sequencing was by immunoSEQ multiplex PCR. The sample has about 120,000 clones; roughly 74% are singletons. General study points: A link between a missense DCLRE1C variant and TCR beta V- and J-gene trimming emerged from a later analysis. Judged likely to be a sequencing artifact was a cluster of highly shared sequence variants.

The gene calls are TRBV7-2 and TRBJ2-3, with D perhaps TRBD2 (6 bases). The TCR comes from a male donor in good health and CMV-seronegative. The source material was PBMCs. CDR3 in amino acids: CASSLVSGVADTQYF. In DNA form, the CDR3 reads TGTGCCAGCAGCTTAGTTAGCGGTGTGGCAGATACGCAGTATTTT.